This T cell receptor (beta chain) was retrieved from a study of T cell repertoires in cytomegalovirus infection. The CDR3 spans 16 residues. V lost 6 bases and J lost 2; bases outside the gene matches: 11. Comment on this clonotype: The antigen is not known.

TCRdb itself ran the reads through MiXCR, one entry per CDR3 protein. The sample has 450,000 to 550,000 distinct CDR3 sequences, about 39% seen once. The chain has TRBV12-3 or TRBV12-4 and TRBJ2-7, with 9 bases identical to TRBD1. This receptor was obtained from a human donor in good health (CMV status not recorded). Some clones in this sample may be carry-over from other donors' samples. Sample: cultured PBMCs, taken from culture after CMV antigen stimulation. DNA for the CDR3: TGTGCCAGCAGCTTCTCACCGGGACAGGGAGCCTACGAGCAGTACTTC. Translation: CASSFSPGQGAYEQYF.